The clone carrying this T cell receptor beta chain was observed a few times. Its antigen is as yet unknown. This sample was included in a study of identical twins. Template switching supplied a universal primer site; unique molecular identifiers were carried on the cDNA. TCRdb recomputed calls from the 5' RACE reads with MiXCR, one row per CDR3 protein. The profile shows 1.5 million to 2 million distinct CDR3 sequences, about 31% of them singletons. The CDR3 totals 16 residues. The germline V gene encodes CDR1 SQVTM and CDR2 ANQGSEA. The germline V and J ends were trimmed by 3 bases and 2 bases, with 17 bases remaining between them. Study-wide results and caveats: Not following the same donors, the study drew its conclusions from cross-sectional statistical analysis. It was out-of-frame TCR alpha sharing in monozygotic twins that models underestimated. Out-of-frame beta sequences exhibited a weaker degree of excess twin sharing.

The sequencing sample was made of cord blood. V gene TRBV29-1 combines with J gene TRBJ2-1, with D perhaps matching TRBD1 (6 bases). The receptor's source is a newborn girl in good health. This CDR3 reads CSVELDRQRTYNEQFF. The CDR3 nucleotides are TGCAGCGTTGAGCTCGACAGGCAGCGCACCTACAATGAGCAGTTCTTC.